The source of this TCR beta chain is a study of CD8 T cells in ankylosing spondylitis. In regard to this clonotype: Its antigen remains unidentified.

MiXCR, applied by TCRdb to the 5' RACE reads, yields one record per CDR3 protein. The data contain a few hundred thousand distinct CDR3 sequences, 20% to 25% of them seen just once; the ten biggest clones take up 15% to 20%. Study outcomes and limitations: Typical of ankylosing spondylitis blood, it appeared, was a TCR beta motif of roughly eight highly homologous variants. Matched ankylosing spondylitis synovial fluid reportedly contained a significantly enriched population of disease-linked clones.

The sample comprised blood, either unsorted or a sorted T cell fraction (not recorded which). The clonotype comes from a male donor with ankylosing spondylitis.

The CDR3: CATSSGTHEQFF. The CDR3 DNA reads TGTGCCACCAGTTCGGGGACTCATGAGCAGTTCTTC. The rearrangement uses TRBV24-1 and TRBJ2-1; maybe TRBD2 (6 bases). In germline, CDR1 is KGHDR, CDR2 SFDVKD. This CDR3 is built from 12 residues. Trimming stripped 6 bases from V and 8 bases from J, with 10 bases between.